The table lists the clone carrying this T cell receptor beta chain with a count of one. This CDR3 comprises 21 residues. V lost 0 bases, J lost 2 bases, and 17 bases stayed unmatched. Germline CDR1 reads SGHRS; CDR2 reads YFSETQ. This entry is derived from a study of T-cell reconstitution after alpha-beta-depleted transplantation in children. Molecular barcoding with unique molecular identifiers was used for the TCRbeta library. A single record per CDR3 protein comes from TCRdb applying MiXCR to the PCR reads. The sample contains more than 550,000 distinct CDR3 sequences, more than 9% of which appear only once.

The sequenced sample was PBMCs from the stem cell graft donor, obtained from the stem cell graft. The receptor's source is a human donor who donated a stem cell graft to a child with acute myeloid leukemia. The chain is built from TRBV5-1 and TRBJ2-3; TRBD2 matches at 11 bases. CDR3 residues: CASSLAQKRLAGRTYTDTQYF. The DNA for the CDR3 is TGCGCCAGCAGCTTGGCCCAGAAGCGACTAGCGGGACGGACGTACACAGATACGCAGTATTTT.